The following is a T cell receptor (beta chain) sequence with its context. This clone has only a few counts. Its target antigen remains unknown. The record has no base qualities; no much larger clone is one base away. This specimen comes from a study of blood T cell repertoires in COVID-19 (dated by TCRdb to the early 2020s). Regarding the complete study: Collaborator samples came from the United States, Italy and Spain and covered acute and convalescent phases of COVID-19. The material from the prospective study consisted of cDNA or gDNA derived from T cells, B-cell-depleted T cells, or PBMCs. Subjects who had been exposed to COVID-19, were actively infected with it, or had recovered from it provided the deeply sampled blood TCRbeta repertoires that made up the dataset. A freely available public database, intended as a resource for researchers studying the immune response to SARS-CoV-2, is where the repertoires were released. The samples were drawn from the first 160 participants of the ongoing ImmuneRACE study and from 1,254 subjects provided by 6 global collaborators. The sample metadata nearly always contained a de-identified subject ID, COVID-19 status, age in years and sex. Where available, HLA class I and class II types were obtained from metadata supplied by the sample provider rather than from assay-based typing. Paper-wide results and their limitations: The quantity of clinical and demographic metadata differed by source and by participant and was supplied without curation.

Collaborating institutions collected whole blood in K2EDTA tubes following their own protocols. For TCRbeta analysis, collaborator samples were shipped as frozen whole blood, as isolated PBMCs, or as DNA extracted from either sample type. V lost 0 bases and J lost 7 bases; the stretch between them is 16 bases long. Looking up the germline V gene yields CDR1 MNHEY and CDR2 SVGAGI. The cysteine opens and the phenylalanine closes a CDR3 of 16 amino acids. Only the CDR3 DNA is retained, 48 bases long and in frame from the first base. TCRbeta CDR3 regions were amplified from genomic DNA using the immunoSEQ Assay, a bias-controlled multiplex PCR. The authors' pipeline ran thus. The number of nucleated cells in each sample was estimated by amplification of reference gene primers within the assay. To quantify the absolute abundance of each unique TCRbeta CDR3 rearrangement, sequence reads were collapsed and filtered. For each sample, productive Simpson clonality was calculated by taking the square root of Simpson's diversity index across productive rearrangements. TCRdb obtained this table from immuneACCESS and retained in-frame rearrangements with V and J assigned. These tables miss some clones; where compared with another copy, unresolved V genes account for less than half of the shortfall, and the remainder is unexplained. V, J and clone size reflect that table, while D and trimming were determined from the DNA. The sample has 150,000 to 200,000 clones on record, around 80% of them singletons. Approximately 10% of the sample belongs to the ten largest clones.

What was sequenced was peripheral blood. This TCR came from a man aged 55 to 70 with active or convalescent COVID-19. Recombination connected TRBV6-5 to TRBJ2-1; the D gene is perhaps TRBD2, on 6 matching bases. The base sequence is TGTGCCAGCAGTTACTCAAATGCGGGGATTGGGAATGAGCAGTTCTTC. This codes for CASSYSNAGIGNEQFF.